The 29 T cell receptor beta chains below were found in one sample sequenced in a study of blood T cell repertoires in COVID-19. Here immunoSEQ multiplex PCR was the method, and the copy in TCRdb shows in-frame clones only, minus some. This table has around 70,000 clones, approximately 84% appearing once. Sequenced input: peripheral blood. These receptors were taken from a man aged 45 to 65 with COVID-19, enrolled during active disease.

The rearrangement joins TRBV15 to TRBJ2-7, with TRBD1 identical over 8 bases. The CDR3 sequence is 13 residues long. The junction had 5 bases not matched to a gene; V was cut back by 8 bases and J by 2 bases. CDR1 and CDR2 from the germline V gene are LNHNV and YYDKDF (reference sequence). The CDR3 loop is CATRGTGAYEQYF. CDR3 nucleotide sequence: TGTGCCACCCGTGGGACAGGAGCCTACGAGCAGTACTTC. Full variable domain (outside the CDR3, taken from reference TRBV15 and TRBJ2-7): DAMVIQNPRYQVTQFGKPVTLSCSQTLNHNVMYWYQQKSSQAPKLLFHYYDKDFNNEADTPDNFQSRRPNTSFCFLDIRSPGLGDTAMYLCATRGTGAYEQYFGPGTRLTVT.

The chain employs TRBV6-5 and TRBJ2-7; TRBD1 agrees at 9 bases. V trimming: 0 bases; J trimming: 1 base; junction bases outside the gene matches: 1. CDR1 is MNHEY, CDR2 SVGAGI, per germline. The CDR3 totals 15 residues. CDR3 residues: CASSYSTGGSYEQYF. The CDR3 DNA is TGTGCCAGCAGTTACTCGACAGGGGGATCCTACGAGCAGTACTTC.

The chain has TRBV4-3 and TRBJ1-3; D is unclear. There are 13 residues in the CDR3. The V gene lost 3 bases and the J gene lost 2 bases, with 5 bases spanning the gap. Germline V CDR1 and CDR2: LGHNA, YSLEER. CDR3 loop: CASSQRAGNTIYF. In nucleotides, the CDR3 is TGCGCCAGCAGCCAGAGGGCTGGAAACACCATATATTTT.

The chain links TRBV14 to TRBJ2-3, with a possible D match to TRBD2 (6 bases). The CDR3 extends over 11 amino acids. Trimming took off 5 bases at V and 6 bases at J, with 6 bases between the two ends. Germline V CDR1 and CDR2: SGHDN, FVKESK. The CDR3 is CASSAGDTQYF. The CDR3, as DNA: TGTGCCAGCAGCGCGGGGGATACGCAGTATTTT. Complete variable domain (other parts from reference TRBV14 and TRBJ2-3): EAGVTQFPSHSVIEKGQTVTLRCDPISGHDNLYWYRRVMGKEIKFLLHFVKESKQDESGMPNNRFLAERTGGTYSTLKVQPAELEDSGVYFCASSAGDTQYFGPGTRLTVL.

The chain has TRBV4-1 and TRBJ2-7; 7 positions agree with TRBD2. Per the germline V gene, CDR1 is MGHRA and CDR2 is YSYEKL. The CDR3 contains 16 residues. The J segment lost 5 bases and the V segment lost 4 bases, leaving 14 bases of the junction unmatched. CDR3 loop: CASSLTPGGRGDEQYF. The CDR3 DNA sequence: TGCGCCAGCAGCCTCACCCCAGGCGGGAGAGGCGACGAGCAGTACTTC.

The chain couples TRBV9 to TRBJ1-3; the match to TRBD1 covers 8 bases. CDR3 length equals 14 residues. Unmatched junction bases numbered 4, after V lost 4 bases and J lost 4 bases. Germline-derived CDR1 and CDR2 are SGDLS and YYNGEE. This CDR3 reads CASSIGTGGNTIYF. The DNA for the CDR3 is TGTGCCAGCAGCATCGGGACAGGAGGAAACACCATATATTTT.

The CDR3 region is CASSESGLAGVETQYF. The CDR3 DNA reads TGCGCCAGCAGTGAATCGGGACTAGCGGGAGTTGAGACCCAGTACTTC. The chain combines TRBV10-2 with TRBJ2-5; TRBD2 aligns across 14 bases. J lost 5 bases, V lost 3 bases, and 5 bases had no gene match. CDR3 length: 16 amino acids. The germline CDR1 and CDR2 sequences are WSHSY and SAAADI.

CDR3 nucleotide sequence: TGTGCCAGCTCACGGGCGAATTATGAGCAGTTCTTC. This gives the protein CASSRANYEQFF. The genes are TRBV18 and TRBJ2-1; D gene ambiguous. The germline V and J ends were trimmed by 4 bases and 8 bases, with 9 bases remaining between them. From germline, CDR1 is KGHSH and CDR2 LQKENI. The CDR3 is 12 residues long.

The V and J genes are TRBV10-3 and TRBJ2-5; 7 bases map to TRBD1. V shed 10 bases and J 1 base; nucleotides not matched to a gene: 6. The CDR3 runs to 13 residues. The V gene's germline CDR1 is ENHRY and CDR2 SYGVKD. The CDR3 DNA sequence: TGTGCCACTAACGACAGGGCCCAAGAGACCCAGTACTTC. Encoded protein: CATNDRAQETQYF.

CDR3 in amino acids: CASSLGEITDTQYF. In nucleotides, the CDR3 is TGCGCCAGCAGCTTGGGCGAAATCACAGATACGCAGTATTTT. The rearrangement uses TRBV5-1 and TRBJ2-3; D gene ambiguous. V was shortened by 0 bases and J by 2 bases, with 7 bases between the two germline ends. The germline V gene has CDR1 SGHRS and CDR2 YFSETQ. The CDR3 spans 14 residues.

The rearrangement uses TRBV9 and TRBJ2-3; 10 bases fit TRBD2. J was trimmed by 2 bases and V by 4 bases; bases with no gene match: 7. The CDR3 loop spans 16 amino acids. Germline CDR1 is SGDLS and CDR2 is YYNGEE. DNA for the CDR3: TGTGCCAGCAGCTACGGTACTAGCGGGACCACAGATACGCAGTATTTT. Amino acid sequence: CASSYGTSGTTDTQYF.

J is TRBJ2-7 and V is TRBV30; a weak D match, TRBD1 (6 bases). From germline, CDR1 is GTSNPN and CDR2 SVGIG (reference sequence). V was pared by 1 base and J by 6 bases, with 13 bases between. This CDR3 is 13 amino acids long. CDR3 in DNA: TGTGCCTGGAGTGGTCTTAGGGGGAGCGAGCAGTACTTC. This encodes CAWSGLRGSEQYF.

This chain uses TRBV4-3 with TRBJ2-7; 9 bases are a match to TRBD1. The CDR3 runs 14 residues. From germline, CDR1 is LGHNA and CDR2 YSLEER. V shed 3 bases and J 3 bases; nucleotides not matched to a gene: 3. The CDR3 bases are TGCGCCAGCAGCCATGGACAGGGGCTCTACGAGCAGTACTTC. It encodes CASSHGQGLYEQYF.

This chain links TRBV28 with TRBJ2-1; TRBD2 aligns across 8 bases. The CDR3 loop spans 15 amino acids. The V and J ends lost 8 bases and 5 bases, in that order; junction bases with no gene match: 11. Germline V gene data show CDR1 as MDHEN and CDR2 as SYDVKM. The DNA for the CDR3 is TGTGCCAGCCGGCTGGCGGGAGGACGGAACAATGAGCAGTTCTTC. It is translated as CASRLAGGRNNEQFF.

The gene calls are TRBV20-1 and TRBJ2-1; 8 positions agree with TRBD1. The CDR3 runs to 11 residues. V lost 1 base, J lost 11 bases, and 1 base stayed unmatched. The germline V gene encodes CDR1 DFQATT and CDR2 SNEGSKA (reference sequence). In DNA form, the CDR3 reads TGCAGTGCTAGAGGGACAGGGAAGCAGTTCTTC. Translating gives CSARGTGKQFF.

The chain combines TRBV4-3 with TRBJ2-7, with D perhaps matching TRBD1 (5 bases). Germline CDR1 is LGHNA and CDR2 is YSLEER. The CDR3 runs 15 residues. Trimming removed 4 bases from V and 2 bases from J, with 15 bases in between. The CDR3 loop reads CASSPSWGGTYEQYF. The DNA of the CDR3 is TGCGCCAGCAGCCCCTCCTGGGGCGGCACCTACGAGCAGTACTTC.

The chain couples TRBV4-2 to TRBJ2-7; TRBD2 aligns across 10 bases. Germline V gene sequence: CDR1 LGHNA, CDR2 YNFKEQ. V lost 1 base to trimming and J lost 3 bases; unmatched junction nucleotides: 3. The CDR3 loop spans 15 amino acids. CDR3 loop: CASSQGTSGNYEQYF. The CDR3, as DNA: TGTGCCAGCAGCCAAGGGACTAGCGGAAACTACGAGCAGTACTTC.

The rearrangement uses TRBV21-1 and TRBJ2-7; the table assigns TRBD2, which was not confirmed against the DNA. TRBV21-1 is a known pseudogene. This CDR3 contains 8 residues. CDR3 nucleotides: TGTGCCAGTCTCGAGCAGTACTTC. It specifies CASLEQYF.

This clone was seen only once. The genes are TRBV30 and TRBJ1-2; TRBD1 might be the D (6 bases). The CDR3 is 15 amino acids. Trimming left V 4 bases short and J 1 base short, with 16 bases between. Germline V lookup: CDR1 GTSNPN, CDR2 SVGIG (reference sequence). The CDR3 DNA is TGTGCCTGGACGAATTGGGACACAGGTAACTATGGCTACACCTTC. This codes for CAWTNWDTGNYGYTF.

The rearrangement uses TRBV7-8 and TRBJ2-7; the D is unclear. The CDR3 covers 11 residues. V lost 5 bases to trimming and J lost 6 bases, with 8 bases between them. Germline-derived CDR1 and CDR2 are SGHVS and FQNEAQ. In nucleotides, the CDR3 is TGTGCCAGCAGCCACAGTGCCGAGCAGTACTTC. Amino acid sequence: CASSHSAEQYF.

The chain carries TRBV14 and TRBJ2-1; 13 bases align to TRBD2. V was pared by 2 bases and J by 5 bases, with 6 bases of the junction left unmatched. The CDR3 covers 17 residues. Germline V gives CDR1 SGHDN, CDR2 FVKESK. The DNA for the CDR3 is TGTGCCAGCAGCCAAACCCTAGGACTAGCGGGAGACAATGAGCAGTTCTTC. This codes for CASSQTLGLAGDNEQFF.

The CDR3 is CSVHREHTEAFF. The CDR3 nucleotides read TGCAGCGTCCACAGGGAACACACTGAAGCTTTCTTT. This chain links TRBV29-1 with TRBJ1-1; TRBD1 might be the D (6 bases). The CDR3 is 12 residues long. V lost 6 bases and J lost 3, with 11 bases in between. The germline CDR1 and CDR2 sequences are SQVTM and ANQGSEA.

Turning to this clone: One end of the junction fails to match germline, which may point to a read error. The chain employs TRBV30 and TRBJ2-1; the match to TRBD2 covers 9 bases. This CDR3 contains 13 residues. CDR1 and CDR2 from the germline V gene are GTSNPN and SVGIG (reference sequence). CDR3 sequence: CALDQLAGNVQFF. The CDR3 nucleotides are TGTGCCTTGGACCAACTAGCGGGTAATGTGCAGTTCTTC.

CDR3 sequence: CASSLRTRGSTDTQYF. CDR3 DNA sequence: TGCGCCAGCAGCTTGAGGACCAGGGGTAGCACAGATACGCAGTATTTT. The V call is TRBV5-1, the J call TRBJ2-3; D possibly corresponds to TRBD1 (6 bases). Germline CDR1 is SGHRS and CDR2 is YFSETQ. There are 16 residues in the CDR3. V lost 1 base and J 0 bases, leaving 12 bases between the germline ends.

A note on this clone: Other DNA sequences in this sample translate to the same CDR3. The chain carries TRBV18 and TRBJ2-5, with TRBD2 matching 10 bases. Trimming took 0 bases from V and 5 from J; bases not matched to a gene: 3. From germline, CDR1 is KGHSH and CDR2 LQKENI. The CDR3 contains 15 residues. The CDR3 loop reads CASSPPLAGEETQYF. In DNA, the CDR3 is TGTGCCAGCTCACCACCGCTAGCGGGAGAGGAGACCCAGTACTTC.

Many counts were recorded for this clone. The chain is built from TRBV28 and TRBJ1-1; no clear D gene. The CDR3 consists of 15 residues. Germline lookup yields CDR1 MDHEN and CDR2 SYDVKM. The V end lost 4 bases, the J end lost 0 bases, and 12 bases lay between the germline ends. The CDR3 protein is CASSWAGRMNTEAFF. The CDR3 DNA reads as TGTGCCAGCAGTTGGGCCGGCCGCATGAACACTGAAGCTTTCTTT.

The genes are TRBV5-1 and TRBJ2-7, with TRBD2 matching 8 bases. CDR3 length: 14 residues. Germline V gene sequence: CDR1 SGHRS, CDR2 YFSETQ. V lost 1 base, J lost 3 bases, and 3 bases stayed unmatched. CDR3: CASSLNLAGYEQYF. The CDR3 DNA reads TGCGCCAGCAGCTTGAATCTAGCGGGCTACGAGCAGTACTTC.

The CDR3 DNA reads TGTGCCATCAGTGACTCGGCCGGGACAGGGAATTCACCCCTCCACTTT. Its translation: CAISDSAGTGNSPLHF. V and J are TRBV10-3 and TRBJ1-6, with 9 nucleotides matching TRBD1. This CDR3 has 16 residues. V was pared by 3 bases and J by 7 bases, with 7 bases of the junction left unmatched. Germline V gene sequence: CDR1 ENHRY, CDR2 SYGVKD.

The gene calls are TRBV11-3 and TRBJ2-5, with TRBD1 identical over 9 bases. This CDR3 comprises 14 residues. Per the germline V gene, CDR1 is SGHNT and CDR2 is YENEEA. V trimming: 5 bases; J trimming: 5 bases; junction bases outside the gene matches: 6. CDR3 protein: CASSPGQGEETQYF. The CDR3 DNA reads TGTGCCAGCAGCCCGGGACAGGGAGAGGAGACCCAGTACTTC.